This TCR beta chain was documented in a study of blood T cell repertoires in COVID-19. Between the trimmed V and J ends, which lost 0 bases and 8 bases, there was a span of 8 bases. Germline V lookup: CDR1 KGHSH, CDR2 LQKENI. The CDR3 consists of 14 residues. Clinical history as reported by participants underpinned cohort assignment. Per the original methods: It was from reference gene primer amplification that nucleated cell counts were estimated. Clones were read by immunoSEQ multiplex PCR, and TCRdb kept only the in-frame ones, dropping some. From that table come the V and J calls and clone size; the DNA was used to work out D and trimming. The sample has fewer than 400,000 clones; 80% to 90% are singletons.

This chain uses TRBV18 with TRBJ1-6; D remains unclear. The sample comprised PBMCs or T cells enriched from blood (not recorded which). This sequence originates from a woman aged 18-35 years who had recovered from COVID-19. The CDR3 DNA reads as TGTGCCAGCTCACCACCGCGGGGAGATTCACCCCTCCACTTT. This codes for CASSPPRGDSPLHF.